A single TCR beta chain is shown here with its context. CDR1 is SGHRS, CDR2 YFSETQ, per germline. The CDR3 runs 14 residues. V shed 1 base, J shed 5 bases, and the junction held 5 bases outside the gene matches. Specified time point: newly diagnosed GD, antithyroid drugs for less than 3 months. The TCR library used RNA extracted from PBMCs. Assembly of TCR beta libraries relied on iRepertoire HTBI primers together with Arm-PCR of CDR3 regions. TCRdb recomputed calls from the multiplex PCR reads with MiXCR, one row per CDR3 protein. The sample contains 530,000 or so distinct CDR3 sequences, around an eighth of which appear only once. The data belong to a study of regulatory T cells in long-lasting Graves disease. These sequences were also reported in another study, on T cells in Graves' hyperthyroidism and ophthalmopathy.

The sequences come from peripheral blood mononuclear cells (PBMCs), collected at new diagnosis, from a patient treated with antithyroid drugs. This clonotype was obtained from a young man with Graves disease. This chain joins TRBV5-1 and TRBJ2-7, with 8 bases matching TRBD1. The CDR3 bases are TGCGCCAGCAGCTTGCAGGGGGCTCAAAACGAGCAGTACTTC. Translating it yields CASSLQGAQNEQYF.